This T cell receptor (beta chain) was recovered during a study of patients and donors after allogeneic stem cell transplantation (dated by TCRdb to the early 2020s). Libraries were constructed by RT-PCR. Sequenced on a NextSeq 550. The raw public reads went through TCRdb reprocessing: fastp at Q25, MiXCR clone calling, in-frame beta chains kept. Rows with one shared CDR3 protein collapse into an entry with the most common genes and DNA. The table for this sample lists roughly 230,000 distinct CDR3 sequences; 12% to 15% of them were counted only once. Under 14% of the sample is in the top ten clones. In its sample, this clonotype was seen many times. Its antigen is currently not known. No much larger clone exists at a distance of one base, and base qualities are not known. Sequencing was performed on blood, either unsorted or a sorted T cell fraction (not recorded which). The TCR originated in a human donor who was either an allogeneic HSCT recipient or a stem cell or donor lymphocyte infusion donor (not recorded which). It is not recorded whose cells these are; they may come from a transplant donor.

The bases are TGTGCCAGCAGTGGCTTACAGGCTCCTAGCTCCTACAATGAGCAGTTCTTC. Its protein reads: CASSGLQAPSSYNEQFF. The sequence joins TRBV6-1 to TRBJ2-1, and perhaps TRBD1 as D gene, on 5 matching bases. The CDR3 has 17 amino acids, counting the end cysteine and phenylalanine. The retained sequence is limited to the CDR3, 51 bases, with the frame set at the first base. CDR1 and CDR2 are drawn from the germline V gene: MNHNS, SASEGT. V and J lose 4 bases and 0 bases, and a span of 16 bases separates them.